The T cell receptor beta chain described here comes from a study of T cell clonotyping in hematopoietic cell transplantation. A remark on this clone: What it recognizes is unknown.

Whole-study findings and limits: CD4 and CD8 repertoire contributions could not be separated without sorting. Recipient TCR diversity dropped after transplant; expanded clonotypes rose from day 30 to 180. At the given depth, recipient repertoires were over 95% de novo clonotypes.

V trimming: 3 bases; J trimming: 7 bases; junction bases outside the gene matches: 6. CDR1 and CDR2 (germline): SGHRS, YFSETQ. This CDR3 has 14 residues. The protocol was immunoSEQ multiplex PCR, while the TCRdb copy is restricted to in-frame clones and leaves out a portion. Here the sample spans about 69,000 clones, around 94% being singletons. Sequenced: peripheral blood mononuclear cells. This clonotype was obtained from a man between 50 and 59 years old in good health. Some clones in this sample may be carry-over from other donors' samples. The rearrangement links TRBV5-1 to TRBJ1-2; 10 bases line up with TRBD1. Here the CDR3 reads CASSSVTGGSGYTF. CDR3 DNA sequence: TGCGCCAGCAGCTCGGTGACAGGGGGCTCTGGCTACACCTTC.